One sample yielded the 16 T cell receptor beta chains listed below, sequenced in a study of CD8 T cells in ankylosing spondylitis. Using its own MiXCR run on the 5' RACE reads, TCRdb lists one record per CDR3 protein. The table has 50,000 or so distinct CDR3 sequences, 7.4% seen once. Sequencing input: blood, either unsorted or a sorted T cell fraction (not recorded which). The receptors come from a female donor with ankylosing spondylitis or in good health (not recorded which).

The table lists this clonotype with many counts. V usage is TRBV28 and J usage is TRBJ2-7, with D hard to call. This CDR3 comprises 12 residues. CDR1 and CDR2 (germline): MDHEN, SYDVKM. V lost 3 bases and J 8 bases, leaving 11 bases between the germline ends. The CDR3 DNA reads TGTGCCAGCAGTTTCCCCGCCTTGAAGCAGTACTTC. Its protein product is CASSFPALKQYF.

This clonotype was seen many times. This chain links TRBV5-1 with TRBJ2-2; 7 bases agree with TRBD1. Germline V gene data show CDR1 as SGHRS and CDR2 as YFSETQ. The CDR3 has 15 amino acids. The V segment lost 4 bases and the J segment 1 base; nucleotides outside the gene matches: 4. CDR3 sequence reads: CASSIRTGNTGELFF. The CDR3 coding sequence is TGCGCCAGCAGCATAAGGACAGGGAACACCGGGGAGCTGTTTTTT.

This clonotype was detected many times. The chain combines TRBV6-1 with TRBJ1-5; 9 bases line up with TRBD1. The CDR3 runs to 17 residues. The J segment lost 6 bases and the V segment lost 4 bases, leaving 13 bases of the junction unmatched. Per the germline V gene, CDR1 is MNHNS and CDR2 is SASEGT. CDR3 amino acids: CASSVRTGTGNGQPQHF. Written as DNA, the CDR3 is TGTGCCAGCAGTGTCCGGACCGGGACAGGGAATGGTCAGCCCCAGCATTTT.

Only a few counts were recorded for this clonotype. The chain uses TRBV11-2 and TRBJ2-7; 7 positions match TRBD1. The V gene end was trimmed by 5 bases and the J gene end by 3 bases; junction bases not matched to a gene: 7. The CDR3 runs to 14 residues. CDR1 is SGHAT, CDR2 FQNNGV, per germline. The CDR3 sequence is CASSPRDSDYEQYF. As DNA, the CDR3 is TGTGCCAGCAGCCCCCGGGACAGTGACTACGAGCAGTACTTC.

This clonotype was counted ten times or more. This rearrangement joins TRBV7-2 to TRBJ2-5, with TRBD2 identical over 13 bases. The CDR3 has 15 residues. The V and J ends lost 5 bases and 4 bases, in that order; junction bases with no gene match: 4. CDR1 is SGHTA and CDR2 is FQGNSA in the germline V gene. The DNA for the CDR3 is TGTGCCAGCAGCGCTACTAGCGGGGGGGGAGAGACCCAGTACTTC. Translation gives CASSATSGGGETQYF.

The rearrangement joins TRBV6-5 to TRBJ1-2, with D possibly matching TRBD1 (5 bases). The CDR3 consists of 16 residues. Germline CDR1 is MNHEY and CDR2 is SVGAGI. The V and J ends lost 0 bases and 3 bases respectively, with 14 bases between them. CDR3 sequence (DNA): TGTGCCAGCAGTTACTCGATACGGGGGTACGACTATGGCTACACCTTC. It encodes CASSYSIRGYDYGYTF.

The genes are TRBV12-3 or TRBV12-4 and TRBJ1-2, with a weak D call TRBD1 (5 bases). The CDR3 covers 16 residues. V was cut by 6 bases and J by 8 bases, with 25 bases left in between. CDR3: CASRLGTPVGPRGYTF. Written as DNA, the CDR3 is TGTGCCAGCAGGCTCGGGACTCCCGTCGGCCCGAGGGGCTACACCTTC.

This clonotype occurred many times. The chain has TRBV5-1 and TRBJ1-1; D is undetermined. This CDR3 spans 15 amino acids. Trimming shortened V by 1 base and J by 0 bases, and 10 bases separated the two germline ends. Germline V lookup: CDR1 SGHRS, CDR2 YFSETQ. As DNA, the CDR3 is TGCGCCAGCAGCTTGACTTCGACATTGAACACTGAAGCTTTCTTT. Translated: CASSLTSTLNTEAFF.

This clonotype has a count of ten or more. The CDR3 region is CASSLFSYSTDTQYF. The CDR3 coding sequence is TGCGCCAGCAGCTTGTTCTCTTATAGCACAGATACGCAGTATTTT. The chain combines TRBV5-1 with TRBJ2-3; D is ambiguous. This CDR3 has 15 amino acids. Germline-derived CDR1 and CDR2 are SGHRS and YFSETQ. V lost 1 base, J lost 0 bases, and 9 bases lay in between. Looking up the rest from reference TRBV5-1 and TRBJ2-3 gives the full variable domain: KAGVTQTPRYLIKTRGQQVTLSCSPISGHRSVSWYQQTPGQGLQFLFEYFSETQRNKGNFPGRFSGRQFSNSRSEMNVSTLELGDSALYLCASSLFSYSTDTQYFGPGTRLTVL.

This clonotype was detected ten times or more. This chain links TRBV6-1 with TRBJ2-7; maybe TRBD2 (5 bases). V was cut by 6 bases and J by 5 bases, with 8 bases left in between. The germline V gene has CDR1 MNHNS and CDR2 SASEGT. The CDR3 has 11 residues. CDR3 sequence reads: CASSFGNEQYV. CDR3 nucleotides: TGTGCCAGCAGCTTCGGGAACGAGCAGTACGTC.

This clonotype has a count of ten or more. The chain uses TRBV6-5 and TRBJ1-1; TRBD1 is a possible D gene (6 bases). Trimming shortened V by 2 bases and J by 5 bases, and 12 bases separated the two germline ends. CDR1 MNHEY and CDR2 SVGAGI come from the germline V gene. The CDR3 is 14 amino acids. CDR3 in amino acids: CASSYRGGETEAFF. The CDR3 DNA reads as TGTGCCAGCAGTTACCGAGGGGGGGAGACTGAAGCTTTCTTT.

This clonotype was counted ten times or more. The chain is built from TRBV20-1 and TRBJ2-1; the D gene is possibly TRBD2 (6 bases). The V and J ends lost 3 bases and 5 bases respectively, with 20 bases between them. The CDR3 spans 16 residues. CDR1 is DFQATT and CDR2 is SNEGSKA in the germline V gene (reference sequence). The CDR3 reads CSARGTDGRSHNEQFF. CDR3 sequence (DNA): TGCAGTGCTAGGGGGACCGACGGGAGATCGCACAATGAGCAGTTCTTC.

This clonotype has ten or more counts. V is TRBV20-1 and J is TRBJ2-1, with TRBD1 identical over 9 bases. The CDR3 has 16 residues. Germline V CDR1 and CDR2: DFQATT, SNEGSKA (reference sequence). V dropped 0 bases and J dropped 5; count of bases not matched to a gene: 8. CDR3 protein: CSARDPGQGTNNEQFF. The DNA for the CDR3 is TGCAGTGCTAGAGATCCCGGACAGGGGACGAACAATGAGCAGTTCTTC.

This clonotype was counted at least ten times. V is TRBV11-2 and J is TRBJ2-1; 14 nucleotides align to TRBD2. This CDR3 is 19 amino acids long. From germline, CDR1 is SGHAT and CDR2 FQNNGV. J lost 2 bases, V lost 1 base, and 7 bases had no gene match. CDR3 sequence: CASSLVGLAGGRTYNEQFF. The CDR3 DNA reads as TGTGCCAGCAGCTTAGTTGGACTAGCGGGGGGAAGGACCTACAATGAGCAGTTCTTC.

This clonotype showed up many times. The genes are TRBV5-1 and TRBJ2-1; D remains ambiguous. The CDR3 extends over 15 amino acids. V lost 0 bases, J lost 7 bases, and 14 bases lay in between. Germline CDR1 is SGHRS and CDR2 is YFSETQ. The CDR3 here is CASSLVALRANEQFF. The CDR3 coding sequence is TGCGCCAGCAGCTTGGTAGCACTCCGCGCAAATGAGCAGTTCTTC.

This clonotype was counted ten times or more. CDR3 in amino acids: CASSGFYEQFF. The CDR3 DNA is TGTGCCAGCAGTGGGTTTTATGAGCAGTTCTTC. This sequence joins TRBV28 and TRBJ2-1; D is ambiguous. This CDR3 spans 11 amino acids. Germline V gives CDR1 MDHEN, CDR2 SYDVKM. With 5 bases removed from V and 8 bases from J, the gap between germline ends came to 7 bases. Combining the CDR3 with reference TRBV28 and TRBJ2-1 gives the whole variable domain DVKVTQSSRYLVKRTGEKVFLECVQDMDHENMFWYRQDPGLGLRLIYFSYDVKMKEKGDIPEGYSVSREKKERFSLILESASTNQTSMYLCASSGFYEQFFGPGTRLTVL.